The source of this TCR beta chain is a study of cytomegalovirus exposure and HLA in healthy donors. Findings of the study overall: Looking again later, the authors saw that most CMV-associated TCR beta chains seemed HLA-restricted. Of the V segments, some could not be distinguished, including TRBV6-2 and TRBV6-3, and were excluded. Using a false discovery rate of 0.05, a later analysis showed that about 16,000 TCR beta sequences were associated with HLA alleles.

Trimming took 1 base from V and 12 from J; bases not matched to a gene: 8. The germline CDR1 and CDR2 sequences are SGHVS and FQNEAQ. The CDR3 spans 14 residues. As regards this clone: Its antigen is currently unknown.

The PCR made use of 60 Vbeta and 13 Jbeta primers. Repertoires were generated with immunoSEQ multiplex PCR, while TCRdb's copy carries only in-frame clones and drops some. This sample carries more than 120,000 clones, 78% of them seen once, and the ten largest clones take 5% to 7.5%. Sequences were obtained from PBMCs. The sequence came from a woman aged 35 to 49 in good health and CMV-seropositive. The rearrangement joins TRBV7-8 to TRBJ2-1, with 8 bases aligning to TRBD1. CDR3 residues: CASSLEVDRGLQFF. Here the CDR3 DNA reads TGTGCCAGCAGCTTAGAGGTCGACAGGGGTTTGCAGTTCTTC.